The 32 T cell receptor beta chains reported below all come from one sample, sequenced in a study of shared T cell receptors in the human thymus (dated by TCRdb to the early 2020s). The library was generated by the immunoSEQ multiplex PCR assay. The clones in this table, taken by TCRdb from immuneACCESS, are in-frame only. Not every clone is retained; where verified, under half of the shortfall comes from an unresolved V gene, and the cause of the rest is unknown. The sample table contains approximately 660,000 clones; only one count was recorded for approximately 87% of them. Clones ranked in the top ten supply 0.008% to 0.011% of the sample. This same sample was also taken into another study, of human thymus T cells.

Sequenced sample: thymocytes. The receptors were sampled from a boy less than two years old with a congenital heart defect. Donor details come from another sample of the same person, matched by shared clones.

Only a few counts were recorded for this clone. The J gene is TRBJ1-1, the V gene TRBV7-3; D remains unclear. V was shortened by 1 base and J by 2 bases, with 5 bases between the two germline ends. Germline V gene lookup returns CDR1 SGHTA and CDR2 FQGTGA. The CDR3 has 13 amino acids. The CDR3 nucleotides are TGTGCCAGCAGCTTAAGGGCTAACACTGAAGCTTTCTTT. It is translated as CASSLRANTEAFF.

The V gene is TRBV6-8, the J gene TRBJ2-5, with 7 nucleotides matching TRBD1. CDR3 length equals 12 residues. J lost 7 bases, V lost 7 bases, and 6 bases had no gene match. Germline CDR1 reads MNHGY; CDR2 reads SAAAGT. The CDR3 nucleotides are TGTGCCAGCAACGACAGGGTCGGGACCCAGTACTTC. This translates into CASNDRVGTQYF.

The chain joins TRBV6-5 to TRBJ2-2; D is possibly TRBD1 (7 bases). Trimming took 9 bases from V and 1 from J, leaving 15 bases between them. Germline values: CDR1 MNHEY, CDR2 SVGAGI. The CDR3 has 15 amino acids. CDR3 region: CASRGTAKNTGELFF. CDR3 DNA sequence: TGTGCCAGTCGGGGGACAGCAAAGAACACCGGGGAGCTGTTTTTT.

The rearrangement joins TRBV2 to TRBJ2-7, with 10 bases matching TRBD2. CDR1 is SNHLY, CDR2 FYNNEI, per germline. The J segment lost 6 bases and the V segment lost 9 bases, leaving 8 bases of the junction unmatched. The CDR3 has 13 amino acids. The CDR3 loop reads CASGGTSALEQYF. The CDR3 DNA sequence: TGTGCCAGTGGGGGGACTAGCGCACTCGAGCAGTACTTC.

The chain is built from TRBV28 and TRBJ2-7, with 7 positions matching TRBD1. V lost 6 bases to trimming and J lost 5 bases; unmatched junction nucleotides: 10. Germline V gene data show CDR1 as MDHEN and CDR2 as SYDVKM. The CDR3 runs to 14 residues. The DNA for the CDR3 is TGTGCCAGCAGCGCACGGGACAGCCCCGACGAGCAGTACTTC. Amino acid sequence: CASSARDSPDEQYF.

CDR3 DNA sequence: TGTGCCAGCAGCCCCATGGTGTCAGGGGTGTCCTACGAGCAGTACTTC. As protein: CASSPMVSGVSYEQYF. The V gene is TRBV11-3, the J gene TRBJ2-7; possibly TRBD1 for D (6 bases). Trimming took off 5 bases at V and 1 base at J, with 18 bases between the two ends. This CDR3 has 16 residues. Germline V gene data show CDR1 as SGHNT and CDR2 as YENEEA.

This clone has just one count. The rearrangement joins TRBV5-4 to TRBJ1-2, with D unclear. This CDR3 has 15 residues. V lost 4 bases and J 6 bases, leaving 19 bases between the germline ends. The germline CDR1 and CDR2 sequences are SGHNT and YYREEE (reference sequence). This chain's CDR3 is CASSGRERPRDGYTF. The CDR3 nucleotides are TGTGCCAGCAGCGGGAGGGAGCGGCCCCGGGATGGCTACACCTTC.

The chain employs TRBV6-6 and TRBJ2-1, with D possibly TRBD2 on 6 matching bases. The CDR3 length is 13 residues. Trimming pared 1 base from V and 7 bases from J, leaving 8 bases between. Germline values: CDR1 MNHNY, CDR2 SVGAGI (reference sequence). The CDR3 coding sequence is TGTGCCAGCAGTTACTGGGACTCAAATGAGCAGTTCTTC. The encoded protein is CASSYWDSNEQFF.

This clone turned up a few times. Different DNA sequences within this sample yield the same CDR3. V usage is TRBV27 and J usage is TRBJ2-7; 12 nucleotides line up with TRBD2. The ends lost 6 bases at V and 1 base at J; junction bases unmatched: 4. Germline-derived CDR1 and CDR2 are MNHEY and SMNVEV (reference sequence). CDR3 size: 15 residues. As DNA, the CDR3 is TGTGCCAGCAGCTTAGGACTAGCGGGATCCTACGAGCAGTACTTC. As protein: CASSLGLAGSYEQYF.

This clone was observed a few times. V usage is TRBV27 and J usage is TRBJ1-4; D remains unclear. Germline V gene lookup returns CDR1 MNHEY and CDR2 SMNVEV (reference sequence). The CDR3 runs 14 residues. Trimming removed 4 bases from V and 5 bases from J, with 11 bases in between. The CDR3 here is CASSSTVFNEKLFF. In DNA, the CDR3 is TGTGCCAGCAGTTCCACAGTATTCAATGAAAAACTGTTTTTT.

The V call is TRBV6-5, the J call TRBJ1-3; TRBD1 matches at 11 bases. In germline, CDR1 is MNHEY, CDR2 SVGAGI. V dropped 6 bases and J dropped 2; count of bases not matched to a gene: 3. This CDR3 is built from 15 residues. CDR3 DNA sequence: TGTGCCAGCAGGGGGGACAGGGGGGCTGGAAACACCATATATTTT. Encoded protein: CASRGDRGAGNTIYF.

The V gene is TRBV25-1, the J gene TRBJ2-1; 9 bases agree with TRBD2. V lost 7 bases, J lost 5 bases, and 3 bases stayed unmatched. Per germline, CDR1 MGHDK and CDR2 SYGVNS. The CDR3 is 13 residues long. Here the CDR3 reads CASTRLADNEQFF. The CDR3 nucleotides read TGTGCCAGCACCAGACTAGCGGACAATGAGCAGTTCTTC.

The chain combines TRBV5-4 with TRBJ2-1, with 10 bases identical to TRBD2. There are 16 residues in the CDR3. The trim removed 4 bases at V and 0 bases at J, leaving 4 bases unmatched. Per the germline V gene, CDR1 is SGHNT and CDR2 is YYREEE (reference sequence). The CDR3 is CASSLRLAGSYNEQFF. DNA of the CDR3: TGTGCCAGCAGCCTCAGACTAGCGGGCTCCTACAATGAGCAGTTCTTC.

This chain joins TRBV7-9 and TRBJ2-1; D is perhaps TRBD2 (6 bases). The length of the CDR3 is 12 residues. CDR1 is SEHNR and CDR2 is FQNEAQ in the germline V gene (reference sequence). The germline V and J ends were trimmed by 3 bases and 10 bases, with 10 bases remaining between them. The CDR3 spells CASSFDAGEQFF. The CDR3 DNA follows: TGTGCCAGCAGCTTCGACGCGGGAGAGCAGTTCTTC.

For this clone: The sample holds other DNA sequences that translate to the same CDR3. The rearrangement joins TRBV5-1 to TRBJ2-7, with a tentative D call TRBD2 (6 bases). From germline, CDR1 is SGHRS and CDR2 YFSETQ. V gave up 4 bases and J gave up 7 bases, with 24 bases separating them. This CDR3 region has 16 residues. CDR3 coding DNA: TGCGCCAGCAGCCTGGGGCTAGCGCCAGCGCGAGGGGAGCAGTACTTC. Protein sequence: CASSLGLAPARGEQYF.

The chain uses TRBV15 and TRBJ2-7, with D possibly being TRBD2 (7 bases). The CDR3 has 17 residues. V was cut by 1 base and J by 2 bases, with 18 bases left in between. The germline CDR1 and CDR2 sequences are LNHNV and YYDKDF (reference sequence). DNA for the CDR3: TGTGCCACCAGCAGAGTTGGGCTGGGGGGGCTTCCCTACGAGCAGTACTTC. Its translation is CATSRVGLGGLPYEQYF.

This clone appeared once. CDR3 bases: TGTGCCAGCAGCCCCCGGGGGGGGGCCAATGAGCAGTTCTTC. Protein product: CASSPRGGANEQFF. This chain links TRBV5-4 with TRBJ2-1; 8 nucleotides align to TRBD2. The CDR3 contains 14 residues. Looked up from germline, CDR1 is SGHNT and CDR2 is YYREEE (reference sequence). V lost 4 bases to trimming and J lost 6 bases; unmatched junction nucleotides: 6.

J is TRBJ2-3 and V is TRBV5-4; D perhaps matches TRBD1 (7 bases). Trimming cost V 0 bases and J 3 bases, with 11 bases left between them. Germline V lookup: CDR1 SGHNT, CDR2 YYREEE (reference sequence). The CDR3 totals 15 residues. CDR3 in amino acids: CASSLGRGATDTQYF. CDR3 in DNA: TGTGCCAGCAGCTTGGGCAGGGGGGCGACAGATACGCAGTATTTT.

This CDR3 is CASTISPLAGDQGSYNEQFF. For the CDR3, the DNA is TGCGCCAGCACCATCTCCCCACTAGCGGGAGATCAGGGCTCCTACAATGAGCAGTTCTTC. The chain has TRBV5-1 and TRBJ2-1, with 11 bases fitting TRBD2. With V trimmed by 6 bases and J by 0 bases, 17 bases remained unmatched. The CDR3 contains 20 residues. Per germline, CDR1 SGHRS and CDR2 YFSETQ.

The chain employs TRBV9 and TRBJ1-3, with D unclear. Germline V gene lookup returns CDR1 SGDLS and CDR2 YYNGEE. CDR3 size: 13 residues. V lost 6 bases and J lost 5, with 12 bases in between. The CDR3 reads CASTPGGRNTIYF. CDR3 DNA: TGTGCCAGCACCCCGGGAGGAAGAAACACCATATATTTT.

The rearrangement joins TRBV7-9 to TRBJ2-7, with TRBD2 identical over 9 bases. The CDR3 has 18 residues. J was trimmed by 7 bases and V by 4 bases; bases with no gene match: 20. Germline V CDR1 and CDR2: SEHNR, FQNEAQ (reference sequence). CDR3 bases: TGTGCCAGCAGCTCCAGCGGCAGGCGCGGGAGGGCCTCGGGGGAGCAGTACTTC. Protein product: CASSSSGRRGRASGEQYF.

CDR3 bases: TGTGCCAGTAGGGCACGAAAGGGGGCCGTAGCCAAAAACATTCAGTACTTC. Translated, it gives CASRARKGAVAKNIQYF. The J gene is TRBJ2-4, the V gene TRBV19; TRBD1 matches 7 bases. Germline V gene data show CDR1 as LNHDA and CDR2 as SQIVND (reference sequence). This CDR3 is built from 17 residues. J gave up 0 bases and V 6 bases, and 11 bases lay outside the gene matches.

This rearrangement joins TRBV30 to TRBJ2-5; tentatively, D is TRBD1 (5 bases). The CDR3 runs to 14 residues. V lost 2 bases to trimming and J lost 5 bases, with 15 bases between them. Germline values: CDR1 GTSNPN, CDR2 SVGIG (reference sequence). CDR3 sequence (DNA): TGTGCCTGGAGTCTAAGGGGCAGAAAGGAGACCCAGTACTTC. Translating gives CAWSLRGRKETQYF.

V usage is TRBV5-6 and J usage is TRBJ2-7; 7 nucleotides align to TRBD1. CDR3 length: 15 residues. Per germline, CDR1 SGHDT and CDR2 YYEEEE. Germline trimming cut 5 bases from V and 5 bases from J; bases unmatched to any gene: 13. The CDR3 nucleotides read TGTGCCAGCAGGTCGAGGTGGATCGGGACAGACGAGCAGTACTTC. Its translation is CASRSRWIGTDEQYF. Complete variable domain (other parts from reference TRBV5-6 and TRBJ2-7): DAGVTQSPTHLIKTRGQQVTLRCSPKSGHDTVSWYQQALGQGPQFIFQYYEEEERQRGNFPDRFSGHQFPNYSSELNVNALLLGDSALYLCASRSRWIGTDEQYFGPGTRLTVT.

DNA of the CDR3: TGTGCCAGCAGTCCCCAAGAGGGGGCGGTTCAGCCCCAGCATTTT. Translation: CASSPQEGAVQPQHF. The chain uses TRBV7-3 and TRBJ1-5; 7 positions agree with TRBD1. CDR3 length equals 15 residues. Germline V gene data show CDR1 as SGHTA and CDR2 as FQGTGA. V dropped 6 bases and J dropped 6; count of bases not matched to a gene: 11.

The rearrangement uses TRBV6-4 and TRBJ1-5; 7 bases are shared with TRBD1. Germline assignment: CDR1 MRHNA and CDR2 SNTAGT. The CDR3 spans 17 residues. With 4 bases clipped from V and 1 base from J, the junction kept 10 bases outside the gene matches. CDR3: CASSGSNDRESNQPQHF. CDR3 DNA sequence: TGTGCCAGCAGTGGGTCTAATGACAGGGAAAGCAATCAGCCCCAGCATTTT.

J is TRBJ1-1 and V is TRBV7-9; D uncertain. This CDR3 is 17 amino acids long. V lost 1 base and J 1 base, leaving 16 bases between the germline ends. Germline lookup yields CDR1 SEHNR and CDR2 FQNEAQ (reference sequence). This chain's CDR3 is CASSLVRVGQANTEAFF. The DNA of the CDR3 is TGTGCCAGCAGCTTAGTGAGGGTAGGGCAGGCGAACACTGAAGCTTTCTTT.

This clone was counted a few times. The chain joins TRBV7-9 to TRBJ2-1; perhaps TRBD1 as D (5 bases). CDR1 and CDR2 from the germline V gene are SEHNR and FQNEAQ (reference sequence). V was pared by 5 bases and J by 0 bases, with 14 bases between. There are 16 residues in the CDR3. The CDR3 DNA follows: TGTGCCAGCAGCCTACGACAGAAAAGCTCCTACAATGAGCAGTTCTTC. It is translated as CASSLRQKSSYNEQFF.

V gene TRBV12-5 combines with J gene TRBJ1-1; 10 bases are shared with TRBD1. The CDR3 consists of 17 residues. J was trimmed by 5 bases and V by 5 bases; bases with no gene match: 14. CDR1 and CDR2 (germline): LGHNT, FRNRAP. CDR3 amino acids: CASGLLGADRGRTEAFF. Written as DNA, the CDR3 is TGTGCTAGTGGTCTTCTTGGGGCCGACAGGGGGCGGACTGAAGCTTTCTTT.

CDR3 sequence: CASSGTGGPGDTQYF. The CDR3 DNA is TGCGCCAGCAGCGGAACGGGAGGGCCCGGAGATACGCAGTATTTT. This chain joins TRBV5-1 and TRBJ2-3; TRBD2 agrees at 8 bases. The germline V gene encodes CDR1 SGHRS and CDR2 YFSETQ. V was pared by 4 bases and J by 5 bases, with 9 bases of the junction left unmatched. CDR3 length: 15 amino acids.

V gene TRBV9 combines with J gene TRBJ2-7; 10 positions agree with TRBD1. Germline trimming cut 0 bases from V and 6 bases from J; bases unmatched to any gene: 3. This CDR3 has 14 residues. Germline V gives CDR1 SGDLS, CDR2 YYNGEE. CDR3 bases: TGTGCCAGCAGCGTAGGACAGGGGGCAGTCGAGCAGTACTTC. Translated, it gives CASSVGQGAVEQYF.

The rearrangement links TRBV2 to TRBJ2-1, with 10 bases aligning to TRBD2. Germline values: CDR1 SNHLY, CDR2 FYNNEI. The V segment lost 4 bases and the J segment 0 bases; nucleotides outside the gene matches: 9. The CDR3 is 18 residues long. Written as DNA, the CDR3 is TGTGCCAGCAGTGGAACCCAGGGACTAGCGTTCTCCTACAATGAGCAGTTCTTC. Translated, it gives CASSGTQGLAFSYNEQFF.